A single sample is the source of the 10 T cell receptor beta chains below, sequenced in a study of blood T cell repertoires in COVID-19. The repertoire was sequenced with immunoSEQ multiplex PCR; TCRdb's copy has only in-frame clones and lacks some. The table records roughly 250,000 clones, about three quarters of them present only once. Sequenced: peripheral blood. The receptors derive from a woman of 80 years or more with acute or convalescent COVID-19.

In its sample, this clone was seen once. The identical CDR3 is also encoded by other nucleotide sequences in the sample. The DNA for the CDR3 is TGCAGCGTTGAGGGGCGGAACGAGCAGTACTTC. Amino acid sequence: CSVEGRNEQYF. The chain combines TRBV29-1 with TRBJ2-7; D is perhaps TRBD1 (5 bases). CDR3 size: 11 residues. Looked up from germline, CDR1 is SQVTM and CDR2 is ANQGSEA. Trimming took off 3 bases at V and 5 bases at J, with 8 bases between the two ends.

The rearrangement uses TRBV19 and TRBJ1-1, with a possible D match to TRBD1 (5 bases). This CDR3 is built from 15 residues. V gave up 2 bases and J gave up 6 bases, with 16 bases separating them. Per the germline V gene, CDR1 is LNHDA and CDR2 is SQIVND (reference sequence). For the CDR3, the DNA is TGTGCCAGTAGTATAAGTCAGGGAATAATCGCTGAAGCTTTCTTT. It is translated as CASSISQGIIAEAFF.

This clone has only a few counts. This sequence joins TRBV3-1 (or the pseudogene TRBV3-2) and TRBJ1-5, with D hard to call. This CDR3 spans 12 amino acids. The V gene's germline CDR1 is LGHDT and CDR2 YNNKEL (reference sequence). V dropped 5 bases and J dropped 7 bases, with 9 bases sitting between them. This CDR3 is CASSYYGQPQHF. The CDR3 nucleotides read TGTGCCAGCAGCTACTACGGCCAGCCCCAGCATTTT.

This sequence joins TRBV7-2 and TRBJ1-5; 8 positions match TRBD1. The CDR3 sequence is 16 residues long. V shed 5 bases, J shed 4 bases, and the junction held 10 bases outside the gene matches. CDR1 and CDR2 (germline): SGHTA, FQGNSA. CDR3 nucleotides: TGTGCCAGCAGCCCCACCCGAACAGGGGGTAATCAGCCCCAGCATTTT. Its translation is CASSPTRTGGNQPQHF.

The chain links TRBV9 to TRBJ2-3, with 9 bases lining up with TRBD2. V dropped 0 bases and J dropped 3; count of bases not matched to a gene: 8. The CDR3 consists of 17 residues. The germline gives CDR1 SGDLS, CDR2 YYNGEE. CDR3 bases: TGTGCCAGCAGCGTAGTTAGCGGGAGCAGGGGGACAGATACGCAGTATTTT. It codes for CASSVVSGSRGTDTQYF. Complete variable domain (other parts from reference TRBV9 and TRBJ2-3): DSGVTQTPKHLITATGQRVTLRCSPRSGDLSVYWYQQSLDQGLQFLIQYYNGEERAKGNILERFSAQQFPDLHSELNLSSLELGDSALYFCASSVVSGSRGTDTQYFGPGTRLTVL.

This chain links TRBV11-1 with TRBJ1-6, with 9 positions matching TRBD1. The trim removed 6 bases at V and 7 bases at J, leaving 4 bases unmatched. The germline V gene has CDR1 SGHAT and CDR2 FQDESV (reference sequence). There are 14 residues in the CDR3. DNA of the CDR3: TGTGCCAGCAGTTCCGGGACAGGGAATTCACCCCTCCACTTT. Protein sequence: CASSSGTGNSPLHF.

This clone was found a few times. The chain joins TRBV6-1 to TRBJ1-1, with 7 nucleotides matching TRBD1. Trimming at V came to 2 bases and at J to 1 base, leaving 4 bases not matched to a gene. CDR1 and CDR2 from the germline V gene are MNHNS and SASEGT. The CDR3 sequence is 15 residues long. CDR3 sequence reads: CASSERAGGNTEAFF. The CDR3 DNA follows: TGTGCCAGCAGTGAACGGGCAGGGGGGAACACTGAAGCTTTCTTT.

This chain uses TRBV5-4 with TRBJ2-7, with D tentatively TRBD1 (6 bases). The CDR3 totals 15 residues. The V end was cut by 4 bases, the J end by 2 bases, with 16 bases between. Germline-derived CDR1 and CDR2 are SGHNT and YYREEE (reference sequence). The CDR3 bases are TGTGCCAGCAGCGGATGGGGGCAGAATCCCTACGAGCAGTACTTC. Translated, it gives CASSGWGQNPYEQYF. Full variable domain (rest looked up from reference TRBV5-4 and TRBJ2-7): ETGVTQSPTHLIKTRGQQVTLRCSSQSGHNTVSWYQQALGQGPQFIFQYYREEENGRGNFPPRFSGLQFPNYSSELNVNALELDDSALYLCASSGWGQNPYEQYFGPGTRLTVT.

The chain employs TRBV15 and TRBJ1-1; tentative D call: TRBD1 (5 bases). V gave up 0 bases and J gave up 6 bases, with 17 bases separating them. Germline assignment: CDR1 LNHNV and CDR2 YYDKDF (reference sequence). The CDR3 extends over 16 amino acids. The CDR3 DNA sequence: TGTGCCACCAGCAGAGATCGGGGAGGGGCTTCGTCTGAAGCTTTCTTT. Its protein product is CATSRDRGGASSEAFF.

The V and J genes are TRBV5-5 and TRBJ1-1; no firm D call. This CDR3 is 14 amino acids long. Germline CDR1 SGHKS, CDR2 YYEKEE (reference sequence). The V end was cut by 7 bases, the J end by 0 bases, with 13 bases between. Here the CDR3 reads CASLGGGMNTEAFF. The DNA of the CDR3 is TGTGCCAGCTTGGGTGGAGGGATGAACACTGAAGCTTTCTTT.